The T cell receptor (beta chain) under discussion was sequenced for a study of regulatory T cells in long-lasting Graves disease. General study findings and limits: Only peripheral blood was studied, not thyroid tissue. TRBV28, TRBJ1-2 and TRBJ2-5 were segments that persistent disease favored.

There are many counts of this clonotype. Its antigen is as yet unknown. V was cut by 5 bases and J by 2 bases, with 16 bases left in between. Germline V gene sequence: CDR1 SGHVS, CDR2 FQNEAQ. The CDR3 totals 16 residues. Time point specified: persistent/refractory GD, antithyroid drugs over 5 years with positive TRAb. RNA extracted from PBMCs served as the sequencing template. Patients of an endocrinology department in Xi'an, China, were included. To make TCR beta libraries, researchers used iRepertoire HTBI primers and Arm-PCR of CDR3 regions. TCRdb re-called the multiplex PCR reads with MiXCR, one entry per CDR3 protein. In the table there are about half a million distinct CDR3 sequences, 22% of which are singletons.

This sequence was found in a female donor with Graves disease. V gene TRBV7-8 combines with J gene TRBJ1-5; D might be TRBD1 (5 bases). The sequenced sample was peripheral blood mononuclear cells (PBMCs), obtained when the disease was refractory, from a patient treated with antithyroid drugs. In DNA, the CDR3 is TGTGCCAGCAGCCACAGGTCCGCCGGGGGCAATCAGCCCCAGCATTTT. Protein sequence: CASSHRSAGGNQPQHF.